This T cell receptor beta chain was observed in a study of blood T cells in healthy people across ages. Study outcomes and limitations: Estimates drawn from one million T cells were deemed to understate diversity. With age, beta diversity per million T cells declined roughly linearly, significantly by 40.

A second PCR of roughly 7 to 11 cycles used a sample-barcoded 5' primer and a J-beta primer mix. Each cDNA was tagged by a template-switch adaptor containing 12 random nucleotides. TCRdb called the 5' RACE reads again in MiXCR, with one record for every CDR3 protein. The data show 1.8 million or so distinct CDR3 sequences, roughly 43% seen once. Points on this clonotype: Its antigen is not identified.

Germline V gene sequence: CDR1 GTSNPN, CDR2 SVGIG (reference sequence). CDR3 length: 15 amino acids. The sequencing sample was made of blood. This TCR was sampled from a human donor in good health. This chain connects TRBV30 to TRBJ2-5; D ambiguous. The end of the DNA aligns better with TRBJ2-7, so the J call may be wrong. This CDR3 reads CAWEERAFAYYEQYF. The CDR3 DNA sequence: TGTGCCTGGGAAGAGAGAGCATTTGCTTACTACGAGCAGTACTTC.